One sample yielded the 15 T cell receptor beta chains listed below, sequenced in a study of cytomegalovirus exposure and HLA in healthy donors. Primers for the PCR totalled 60 Vbeta and 13 Jbeta. Sequenced by immunoSEQ multiplex PCR; TCRdb stores in-frame clones only, minus some. The top ten hold around 2.5% of the sample, which has about 190,000 clones, over 65% seen once. Source material: PBMCs. These receptors came from a woman aged 50 to 60 in good health and CMV-seropositive.

The genes are TRBV5-1 and TRBJ2-7; 10 bases align to TRBD2. With V trimmed by 4 bases and J by 0 bases, 4 bases remained unmatched. CDR3 length equals 15 residues. In germline, CDR1 is SGHRS, CDR2 YFSETQ. The CDR3 protein is CASSQGLAPSYEQYF. The CDR3 region has the DNA TGCGCCAGCAGCCAGGGACTAGCGCCCTCCTACGAGCAGTACTTC. The complete variable domain, with remaining parts taken from reference TRBV5-1 and TRBJ2-7, reads KAGVTQTPRYLIKTRGQQVTLSCSPISGHRSVSWYQQTPGQGLQFLFEYFSETQRNKGNFPGRFSGRQFSNSRSEMNVSTLELGDSALYLCASSQGLAPSYEQYFGPGTRLTVT.

The CDR3 bases are TGTGCCAGCAGCTCAACAGGTTGGGAGCAGTACTTC. Translation gives CASSSTGWEQYF. The chain employs TRBV6-6 and TRBJ2-7; TRBD1 might be the D (5 bases). CDR1 MNHNY and CDR2 SVGAGI come from the germline V gene (reference sequence). With 6 bases removed from V and 7 bases from J, the gap between germline ends came to 13 bases. The CDR3 has 12 residues.

This clone was detected a few times. The chain joins TRBV5-4 to TRBJ2-2, with D unclear. Trimming removed 3 bases from V and 5 bases from J, with 20 bases in between. Germline V gene lookup returns CDR1 SGHNT and CDR2 YYREEE (reference sequence). The CDR3 covers 17 residues. The CDR3 DNA follows: TGTGCCAGCAGCTCGAATATAGGTACAGCAAAAACCGGGGAGCTGTTTTTT. It encodes CASSSNIGTAKTGELFF.

The chain employs TRBV27 and TRBJ2-7; 12 bases fit TRBD2. V gave up 7 bases and J gave up 8 bases; unmatched junction bases: 9. Germline V gives CDR1 MNHEY, CDR2 SMNVEV (reference sequence). There are 14 residues in the CDR3. CDR3 DNA sequence: TGTGCCAGCACCCTAGCGGGGGGGTCCGGGAAGCAGTACTTC. Residues: CASTLAGGSGKQYF.

The chain has TRBV9 and TRBJ2-5; possibly TRBD1 for D (6 bases). The J call may be wrong; the DNA end is better matched by TRBJ2-7. CDR1 and CDR2 from the germline V gene are SGDLS and YYNGEE. CDR3 length: 15 amino acids. CDR3 sequence reads: CASSSPGHSPHEQYF. The CDR3 DNA sequence: TGTGCCAGCAGCTCTCCGGGACATTCCCCTCACGAGCAGTACTTC.

J is TRBJ1-1 and V is TRBV28; D gene uncertain. This CDR3 has 12 amino acids. V lost 3 bases, J lost 7 bases, and 9 bases lay in between. In germline, CDR1 is MDHEN, CDR2 SYDVKM. The CDR3 here is CASSLSAGEAFF. In nucleotides, the CDR3 is TGTGCCAGCAGTTTGTCGGCAGGTGAAGCTTTCTTT.

This clone was seen only once. V and J are TRBV6-5 and TRBJ2-5, with D maybe TRBD1 (5 bases). Trimming left V 7 bases short and J 11 bases short, with 23 bases between. Germline V gene data show CDR1 as MNHEY and CDR2 as SVGAGI. This CDR3 is 14 amino acids long. For the CDR3, the DNA is TGTGCCAGCAAACTCAGGGAAAGGACCTACGATCAGTACTTC. Translated, it gives CASKLRERTYDQYF.

The rearrangement uses TRBV11-3 and TRBJ1-6; no clear D. The CDR3 is 13 amino acids. CDR1 and CDR2 (germline): SGHNT, YENEEA. Trimming removed 3 bases from V and 10 bases from J, with 10 bases in between. The CDR3 is CASSFSPPSPLHF. The CDR3 nucleotides are TGTGCCAGCAGCTTTAGTCCCCCCTCACCCCTCCACTTT.

The rearrangement joins TRBV6-6 to TRBJ2-1; 13 nucleotides match TRBD2. V lost 7 bases to trimming and J lost 4 bases; unmatched junction nucleotides: 4. The germline V gene encodes CDR1 MNHNY and CDR2 SVGAGI (reference sequence). This CDR3 spans 15 amino acids. The CDR3 loop is CASIKTSGGYNEQFF. CDR3 nucleotides: TGTGCCAGCATTAAGACTAGCGGGGGGTACAATGAGCAGTTCTTC.

There are a few counts of this clone. The rearrangement joins TRBV5-4 to TRBJ2-3; the match to TRBD2 covers 12 bases. The CDR3 totals 16 residues. The V segment lost 4 bases and the J segment 2 bases; nucleotides outside the gene matches: 5. Germline CDR1 SGHNT, CDR2 YYREEE (reference sequence). This chain's CDR3 is CASSPTSGGPTDTQYF. In nucleotides, the CDR3 is TGTGCCAGCAGCCCGACTAGCGGGGGCCCCACAGATACGCAGTATTTT.

This clone has only one observation. The J gene is TRBJ2-7, the V gene TRBV5-8; D is uncertain. Germline CDR1 is SGHTS and CDR2 is YDEGEE. V lost 4 bases and J lost 2, with 16 bases in between. CDR3 size: 15 residues. The CDR3 DNA is TGTGCCAGCAGCACGCAAAGCCAACTGGCCTACGAGCAGTACTTC. Encoded protein: CASSTQSQLAYEQYF.

The chain carries TRBV27 and TRBJ2-7; a weak D match, TRBD1 (7 bases). The CDR3 has 13 residues. From germline, CDR1 is MNHEY and CDR2 SMNVEV (reference sequence). Trimming removed 5 bases at V and 5 bases at J, with 13 bases between. This chain's CDR3 is CASSRQGLDEQYF. The CDR3 nucleotides read TGTGCCAGCAGTAGACAGGGACTTGACGAGCAGTACTTC.

This clone was picked up a small number of times. The V and J genes are TRBV7-3 and TRBJ2-2, with 8 bases matching TRBD1. The CDR3 is 15 residues long. Germline V gene lookup returns CDR1 SGHTA and CDR2 FQGTGA. The trim removed 5 bases at V and 6 bases at J, leaving 8 bases unmatched. The CDR3, as DNA: TGTGCCAGCAGCACTCAGGGGGCAAGCGCCGGGGAGCTGTTTTTT. This gives the protein CASSTQGASAGELFF.

The chain joins TRBV5-1 to TRBJ1-6, with 8 bases matching TRBD1. The length of the CDR3 is 16 residues. The junction had 13 bases not matched to a gene; V was cut back by 9 bases and J by 5 bases. The germline V gene encodes CDR1 SGHRS and CDR2 YFSETQ. The CDR3 here is CAIRSKRDRNNSPLHF. The CDR3 DNA follows: TGCGCCATCAGAAGTAAGCGGGACAGGAATAATTCACCCCTCCACTTT. Variable domain in full (rest from reference TRBV5-1 and TRBJ1-6): KAGVTQTPRYLIKTRGQQVTLSCSPISGHRSVSWYQQTPGQGLQFLFEYFSETQRNKGNFPGRFSGRQFSNSRSEMNVSTLELGDSALYLCAIRSKRDRNNSPLHFGNGTRLTVT.

This chain links TRBV19 with TRBJ1-2; TRBD1 matches at 10 bases. This CDR3 is 15 amino acids long. With 7 bases clipped from V and 4 bases from J, the junction kept 9 bases outside the gene matches. CDR1 LNHDA and CDR2 SQIVND come from the germline V gene (reference sequence). Here the CDR3 reads CASTPGTGAGYGYTF. In DNA form, the CDR3 reads TGTGCCAGTACCCCCGGGACAGGGGCGGGCTATGGCTACACCTTC.